This T cell receptor (beta chain) is from a study of CD8 T cells in ankylosing spondylitis. One entry per CDR3 protein, called by TCRdb with MiXCR from the 5' RACE reads. The sample consists of roughly 42,000 distinct CDR3 sequences, roughly 2.5% of them appearing once. This clonotype was seen repeatedly, ten times or more. Its antigen is undetermined. Study-wide findings and caveats: Several of the motif variants were reported before in synovial fluid and blood from reactive arthritis. Made up of eight highly homologous variants, a TCR beta motif appeared characteristic of ankylosing spondylitis blood. Clones linked to disease were reported to show significant enrichment in matched ankylosing spondylitis synovial fluid.

Germline V gene sequence: CDR1 SGDLS, CDR2 YYNGEE. V was cut by 2 bases and J by 4 bases, with 22 bases left in between. The CDR3 covers 18 residues. The chain employs TRBV9 and TRBJ2-1; perhaps D is TRBD1 or TRBD2 (5 bases each). The clonotype was recovered from a male donor with ankylosing spondylitis or in good health (not recorded which). The sample consisted of blood, either unsorted or a sorted T cell fraction (not recorded which). CDR3 sequence reads: CASSVYKDGGSSYNEQFF. In DNA form, the CDR3 reads TGTGCCAGCAGCGTCTACAAAGATGGGGGTAGTTCTTACAATGAGCAGTTCTTC.